The 32 T cell receptor beta chains below come from one sample, sequenced in a study of blood T cell repertoires in COVID-19. Libraries were prepared by immunoSEQ multiplex PCR; TCRdb keeps only in-frame clonotypes and omits some of them. Altogether 55,000 or so clones are present, 87% being singletons, with the ten largest covering 5.5% to 8.5%. Sequenced input: peripheral blood. All receptors derive from a man aged 55 to 70 with active or convalescent COVID-19.

The chain links TRBV5-5 to TRBJ2-2; maybe TRBD2 (6 bases). Trimming shortened V by 4 bases and J by 0 bases, and 13 bases separated the two germline ends. The CDR3 is 16 residues long. Looked up from germline, CDR1 is SGHKS and CDR2 is YYEKEE (reference sequence). CDR3 protein: CASSLIAGTNTGELFF. Written as DNA, the CDR3 is TGTGCCAGCAGCCTGATCGCGGGGACGAACACCGGGGAGCTGTTTTTT.

The chain has TRBV10-1 and TRBJ2-7; 7 nucleotides line up with TRBD1. The CDR3 runs to 11 residues. Losses at the gene ends were 10 bases for V and 4 bases for J; bases not matched to a gene: 4. The germline CDR1 and CDR2 sequences are WNHNN and SYGVQD (reference sequence). The CDR3 region has the DNA TGCGCCACCGGGACAGAATACGAGCAGTACTTC. Residues: CATGTEYEQYF.

The chain has TRBV6-2 or TRBV6-3 and TRBJ2-7; no firm D call. The CDR3 is made up of 13 amino acids. In germline, CDR1 is MNHEY, CDR2 SVGEGT. The germline V and J ends were trimmed by 4 bases and 3 bases, with 10 bases remaining between them. The CDR3 bases are TGTGCCAGCAGTTCTGACACCTACTACGAGCAGTACTTC. Translated, it gives CASSSDTYYEQYF.

The CDR3 protein is CSSKTGAYGYTF. The CDR3 region has the DNA TGCAGCTCCAAGACAGGGGCCTATGGCTACACCTTC. The V call is TRBV29-1, the J call TRBJ1-2; 8 bases line up with TRBD1. The CDR3 is made up of 12 amino acids. V lost 8 bases to trimming and J lost 4 bases; unmatched junction nucleotides: 6. Germline values: CDR1 SQVTM, CDR2 ANQGSEA.

The rearrangement links TRBV7-2 to TRBJ2-1; D is uncertain. The CDR3 has 16 residues. Germline V gene sequence: CDR1 SGHTA, CDR2 FQGNSA. Trimming stripped 5 bases from V and 0 bases from J, with 14 bases between. The CDR3 loop is CASSPRPPSSYNEQFF. CDR3 DNA: TGTGCCAGCAGCCCTAGGCCCCCGAGCTCCTACAATGAGCAGTTCTTC.

The CDR3 region is CASIQGLFYGYTF. CDR3 sequence (DNA): TGTGCCAGCATTCAGGGCCTCTTCTATGGCTACACCTTC. The rearrangement links TRBV6-5 to TRBJ1-2; D is possibly TRBD1 (5 bases). The CDR3 totals 13 residues. Trimming shortened V by 7 bases and J by 4 bases, and 13 bases separated the two germline ends. Germline V gene lookup returns CDR1 MNHEY and CDR2 SVGAGI.

The chain recombines TRBV2 with TRBJ1-5; the match to TRBD1 covers 7 bases. From germline, CDR1 is SNHLY and CDR2 FYNNEI. The CDR3 covers 14 residues. J was trimmed by 7 bases and V by 1 base; bases with no gene match: 4. As DNA, the CDR3 is TGTGCCAGCAGTGAAGGACAGGGAGAACAGCCCCAGCATTTT. The encoded protein is CASSEGQGEQPQHF.

This chain joins TRBV5-1 and TRBJ1-4; the match to TRBD1 covers 8 bases. V shed 3 bases, J shed 7 bases, and the junction held 5 bases outside the gene matches. The CDR3 covers 14 residues. Germline CDR1 reads SGHRS; CDR2 reads YFSETQ. CDR3 loop: CASSYLQGGEKLFF. CDR3 DNA: TGCGCCAGCAGCTACCTACAGGGGGGTGAAAAACTGTTTTTT.

The chain employs TRBV5-4 and TRBJ2-3, with 7 bases fitting TRBD1. The CDR3 runs 18 residues. After removal of 2 bases from V and 4 bases from J, the junction contained 16 bases not matched to a gene. The V gene's germline CDR1 is SGHNT and CDR2 YYREEE (reference sequence). CDR3 protein: CASSFWTGQNVRADTQYF. In nucleotides, the CDR3 is TGTGCCAGCAGCTTCTGGACAGGCCAGAACGTTCGTGCAGATACGCAGTATTTT. The full variable domain, its missing parts supplied by reference TRBV5-4 and TRBJ2-3, is ETGVTQSPTHLIKTRGQQVTLRCSSQSGHNTVSWYQQALGQGPQFIFQYYREEENGRGNFPPRFSGLQFPNYSSELNVNALELDDSALYLCASSFWTGQNVRADTQYFGPGTRLTVL.

The rearrangement uses TRBV10-3 and TRBJ1-5; possibly TRBD1 for D (6 bases). V lost 5 bases and J lost 6, with 11 bases in between. CDR3 length equals 13 residues. Germline CDR1 reads ENHRY; CDR2 reads SYGVKD. Here the CDR3 reads CAISREGGQPQHF. CDR3 sequence (DNA): TGTGCCATCAGTCGGGAGGGGGGTCAGCCCCAGCATTTT.

The J gene is TRBJ1-5, the V gene TRBV3-1 (or the pseudogene TRBV3-2); maybe TRBD1 (5 bases). Germline V CDR1 and CDR2: LGHDT, YNNKEL (reference sequence). The V and J ends lost 8 bases and 6 bases respectively, with 20 bases between them. The CDR3 has 15 amino acids. The CDR3 DNA is TGTGCCAGCGGGGGGGGGAAAGGATCCAGTCAGCCCCAGCATTTT. It encodes CASGGGKGSSQPQHF.

This chain links TRBV24-1 with TRBJ1-2; possible D gene TRBD1, 6 bases. CDR3 length equals 14 residues. CDR1 KGHDR and CDR2 SFDVKD come from the germline V gene. V gave up 10 bases and J gave up 13 bases, with 27 bases separating them. CDR3 in DNA: TGTGCCACAATCACGACAGGAGATCAGCTATTCTCCACCTTC. Translated, it gives CATITTGDQLFSTF.

The rearrangement uses TRBV21-1 and TRBJ1-4; the D segment call TRBD1 is taken from the table without a DNA check. TRBV21-1 is noted as a pseudogene. CDR3 length: 15 residues. This chain's CDR3 is CASSKGQQDWEKLFF. The CDR3 coding sequence is TGTGCCAGCAGCAAAGGACAACAAGATTGGGAAAAACTGTTTTTT.

The rearrangement links TRBV11-3 to TRBJ2-7; 7 positions agree with TRBD2. The CDR3 extends over 13 amino acids. Germline V gene data show CDR1 as SGHNT and CDR2 as YENEEA. V shed 3 bases and J 5 bases; nucleotides not matched to a gene: 4. CDR3 DNA: TGTGCCAGCAGCTTGGGACTAATCAACGAGCAGTACTTC. This sequence encodes CASSLGLINEQYF.

The CDR3 spells CASSIKGGQPQHF. The CDR3 coding sequence is TGTGCCAGTAGTATTAAGGGCGGGCAGCCCCAGCATTTT. The V and J genes are TRBV19 and TRBJ1-5; D unresolved. This CDR3 region has 13 residues. CDR1 is LNHDA and CDR2 is SQIVND in the germline V gene (reference sequence). V lost 3 bases and J 7 bases, leaving 10 bases between the germline ends.

This clone was picked up a small number of times. The chain uses TRBV30 and TRBJ1-5, with D tentatively TRBD1 (6 bases). In germline, CDR1 is GTSNPN, CDR2 SVGIG (reference sequence). This CDR3 contains 14 residues. V shed 4 bases and J shed 1 base, with 11 bases lying between them. CDR3 DNA: TGTGCCTGGACCAAAGGGGGAAGCAATCAGCCCCAGCATTTT. Its translation is CAWTKGGSNQPQHF.

The gene calls are TRBV5-1 and TRBJ1-4; TRBD1 matches 12 bases. Germline trimming cut 0 bases from V and 2 bases from J; bases unmatched to any gene: 8. Per germline, CDR1 SGHRS and CDR2 YFSETQ. The CDR3 runs 19 residues. The DNA for the CDR3 is TGCGCCAGCAGCTTGGTTATGGGGACAGGGGGCTCGACTAATGAAAAACTGTTTTTT. Translated, it gives CASSLVMGTGGSTNEKLFF.

The chain joins TRBV10-2 to TRBJ1-2, with 7 bases aligning to TRBD1. CDR1 WSHSY and CDR2 SAAADI come from the germline V gene. Trimming cost V 7 bases and J 1 base; bases outside gene matches: 6. The CDR3 length is 14 residues. The CDR3 is CASTRDRDNYGYTF. CDR3 nucleotides: TGCGCCAGCACTCGGGACAGAGATAACTATGGCTACACCTTC.

This clone was recorded once. The genes are TRBV28 and TRBJ1-4, with a weak D call TRBD1 (5 bases). Germline lookup yields CDR1 MDHEN and CDR2 SYDVKM. V lost 7 bases and J lost 7, with 22 bases in between. The CDR3 loop spans 16 amino acids. CDR3 region: CASNPPRGYKGEKLFF. The CDR3 DNA reads TGTGCCAGCAACCCCCCGCGGGGGTACAAGGGTGAAAAACTGTTTTTT.

The rearrangement joins TRBV3-1 (or the pseudogene TRBV3-2) to TRBJ1-1; D might be TRBD1 (5 bases). Trimming removed 4 bases at V and 5 bases at J, with 14 bases between. The CDR3 loop spans 14 amino acids. Looked up from germline, CDR1 is LGHDT and CDR2 is YNNKEL (reference sequence). This CDR3 is CASSPYGGGTEAFF. The CDR3 DNA is TGTGCCAGCAGCCCGTACGGGGGGGGAACTGAAGCTTTCTTT.

Comments on this clone: The sample holds other DNA sequences that translate to the same CDR3. This sequence joins TRBV7-9 and TRBJ2-2; 7 positions agree with TRBD1. CDR1 SEHNR and CDR2 FQNEAQ come from the germline V gene (reference sequence). After removal of 5 bases from V and 0 bases from J, the junction contained 3 bases not matched to a gene. This CDR3 region has 15 residues. CDR3 in amino acids: CASSPGTANTGELFF. The CDR3 nucleotides read TGTGCCAGCAGCCCCGGGACAGCGAACACCGGGGAGCTGTTTTTT.

This sequence joins TRBV12-3 or TRBV12-4 and TRBJ1-1; a possible D gene is TRBD1 (5 bases). The CDR3 has 12 amino acids. Between the trimmed V and J ends, which lost 2 bases and 10 bases, there was a span of 11 bases. The CDR3 DNA reads as TGTGCCAGCAGTTTACCAGGGTATGGAGCTTTCTTT. Protein product: CASSLPGYGAFF.

This clone was recorded once. This chain uses TRBV30 with TRBJ2-7; tentative D call: TRBD2 (6 bases). The germline V and J ends were trimmed by 2 bases and 6 bases, with 14 bases remaining between them. The length of the CDR3 is 13 residues. The germline gives CDR1 GTSNPN, CDR2 SVGIG (reference sequence). The DNA for the CDR3 is TGTGCCTGGAGTCCCCTCCTGGGGGGCGAGCAGTACTTC. It encodes CAWSPLLGGEQYF.

This clone was recorded once. The rearrangement uses TRBV5-4 and TRBJ2-5; 9 bases fit TRBD1. V shed 0 bases, J shed 3 bases, and the junction held 0 bases outside the gene matches. Looked up from germline, CDR1 is SGHNT and CDR2 is YYREEE (reference sequence). The CDR3 covers 14 residues. The CDR3 coding sequence is TGTGCCAGCAGCTTGGGACAGGGGGAAGAGACCCAGTACTTC. It specifies CASSLGQGEETQYF.

J is TRBJ1-1 and V is TRBV20-1; D is possibly TRBD1 (5 bases). The CDR3 has 11 amino acids. Germline assignment: CDR1 DFQATT and CDR2 SNEGSKA (reference sequence). For the CDR3, the DNA is TGCAGCCTACCCCAGGGCGCTGAAGCTTTCTTT. Its translation: CSLPQGAEAFF.

This rearrangement joins TRBV3-1 (or the pseudogene TRBV3-2) to TRBJ1-6; D unresolved. The CDR3 spans 14 residues. The V gene's germline CDR1 is LGHDT and CDR2 YNNKEL (reference sequence). Trimming took 2 bases from V and 6 from J, leaving 8 bases between them. CDR3 nucleotide sequence: TGTGCCAGCAGCCAAACGGGGTTTAATTCACCCCTCCACTTT. Translating it yields CASSQTGFNSPLHF.

The chain carries TRBV6-2 or TRBV6-3 and TRBJ2-3, with 7 bases lining up with TRBD2. The V segment lost 2 bases and the J segment 0 bases; nucleotides outside the gene matches: 11. The CDR3 length is 18 residues. In germline, CDR1 is MNHEY, CDR2 SVGEGT. The CDR3 DNA is TGTGCCAGCAGTTACAACCCGGGGGGACGGAGGAGCACAGATACGCAGTATTTT. Translation gives CASSYNPGGRRSTDTQYF.

The CDR3 is CASSATSGGINTQYF. The DNA for the CDR3 is TGTGCCAGCAGCGCGACTAGCGGGGGGATCAATACGCAGTATTTT. J is TRBJ2-3 and V is TRBV9, with 13 bases aligning to TRBD2. CDR3 size: 15 residues. J lost 7 bases, V lost 3 bases, and 5 bases had no gene match. Germline V CDR1 and CDR2: SGDLS, YYNGEE.

The chain joins TRBV28 to TRBJ2-1; possibly TRBD2 for D (5 bases). Germline CDR1 and CDR2: MDHEN and SYDVKM. The ends were cut back, 2 bases at V and 4 bases at J, with 12 bases in the middle. The CDR3 is 15 residues long. The CDR3 DNA is TGTGCCAGCAGTTTAAGCGGTTCCATATACAATGAGCAGTTCTTC. Encoded protein: CASSLSGSIYNEQFF.

This clone was detected only once. The chain joins TRBV19 to TRBJ1-2; 8 bases are a match to TRBD1. The CDR3 loop spans 12 amino acids. CDR1 LNHDA and CDR2 SQIVND come from the germline V gene (reference sequence). Trimming at V came to 5 bases and at J to 9 bases, leaving 5 bases not matched to a gene. In DNA form, the CDR3 reads TGTGCCAGTAGTCTTCAGGGGGCGAGCTACACCTTC. It translates to CASSLQGASYTF.

The CDR3 region has the DNA TGTGCCAGCAGTGTACAGGAGGGCTCCTATGGCTACACCTTC. This gives the protein CASSVQEGSYGYTF. The V and J genes are TRBV6-4 and TRBJ1-2; possible D gene TRBD1, 5 bases. The CDR3 extends over 14 amino acids. Germline V lookup: CDR1 MRHNA, CDR2 SNTAGT. Trimming shortened V by 4 bases and J by 4 bases, and 13 bases separated the two germline ends.

This clone was seen a single time. V usage is TRBV11-3 and J usage is TRBJ2-5; D is possibly TRBD2 (7 bases). Per the germline V gene, CDR1 is SGHNT and CDR2 is YENEEA. The length of the CDR3 is 13 residues. The V gene lost 6 bases and the J gene lost 8 bases, with 16 bases spanning the gap. CDR3 bases: TGTGCCAGCAGGGGAGGGCCAGGGGCCACCCAGTACTTC. Encoded protein: CASRGGPGATQYF.